This T cell receptor beta chain originates from a study of T-cell reconstitution after alpha-beta-depleted transplantation in children. As it was prepared, the TCRbeta library received unique molecular identifiers. MiXCR, applied by TCRdb to the PCR reads, yields one record per CDR3 protein. Of fewer than 550,000 distinct CDR3 sequences in the sample, more than 9.5% were seen once. Germline CDR1 and CDR2: DFQATT and SNEGSKA (reference sequence). The CDR3 has 14 residues. V was cut by 3 bases and J by 0 bases, with 11 bases left in between. The table lists this clonotype with many counts. The receptor was isolated from a female patient aged 2 to 10 who had a stem cell transplant for aplastic anemia, so the T cells may come from the graft donor. Sequencing was performed on PBMCs, mostly from graft donor cells, taken 180 days after TCRalphabeta/CD19-depleted stem cell transplant. This chain connects TRBV20-1 to TRBJ2-5; D is perhaps TRBD1 or TRBD2 (6 bases each). CDR3 amino acids: CSARGGRNQETQYF. The CDR3 DNA is TGCAGTGCTAGGGGGGGCCGAAACCAAGAGACCCAGTACTTC.